The 19 T cell receptor beta chains presented below share a single source sample, sequenced in a study of cytomegalovirus exposure and HLA in healthy donors (dated by TCRdb to 2016 to 2017). The library was built by means of the immunoSEQ multiplex PCR assay. For the multiplex PCR, a mixture combining 60 forward primers for TCR Vbeta segments and 13 reverse primers for TCR Jbeta segments was used. Entries here come from immuneACCESS through TCRdb and include only in-frame sequences with V and J called. Some clones fail to appear in such tables; in the studies checked, an unresolved V gene covers under half of the shortfall, and the cause of the remainder is unknown. This sample is represented by about 210,000 clones; about 85% of them were singletons. The ten largest clonotypes hold approximately 0.39% of the sample. The sequenced sample consisted of PBMCs. These receptors all stem from a male donor in good health and CMV-seropositive.

The rearrangement uses TRBV5-1 and TRBJ2-7; D perhaps matches TRBD1 (7 bases). Germline V gene sequence: CDR1 SGHRS, CDR2 YFSETQ. V was pared by 5 bases and J by 0 bases, with 12 bases between. The CDR3 has 14 amino acids. The CDR3 here is CASSWRGHSYEQYF. For the CDR3, the DNA is TGCGCCAGCAGTTGGAGGGGGCACTCCTACGAGCAGTACTTC. The full variable domain, with the rest looked up from reference TRBV5-1 and TRBJ2-7, is KAGVTQTPRYLIKTRGQQVTLSCSPISGHRSVSWYQQTPGQGLQFLFEYFSETQRNKGNFPGRFSGRQFSNSRSEMNVSTLELGDSALYLCASSWRGHSYEQYFGPGTRLTVT.

This clone was seen once. This sequence joins TRBV25-1 and TRBJ2-2, with TRBD2 matching over 9 bases. J was trimmed by 6 bases and V by 5 bases; bases with no gene match: 10. This CDR3 contains 16 residues. Per germline, CDR1 MGHDK and CDR2 SYGVNS. In nucleotides, the CDR3 is TGTGCCAGCAGTAGGTTAGCGGGAGTGTTATCCGGGGAGCTGTTTTTT. Its protein product is CASSRLAGVLSGELFF.

The chain employs TRBV14 and TRBJ2-3; no reliable D call. Trimming took 1 base from V and 8 from J, leaving 7 bases between them. The CDR3 has 12 residues. Germline V gene sequence: CDR1 SGHDN, CDR2 FVKESK. CDR3 sequence (DNA): TGTGCCAGCAGCCAAGGAGGCTTTACGCAGTATTTT. This sequence encodes CASSQGGFTQYF.

DNA for the CDR3: TGTGCCATCAACCAGGGTGGGGAAACTGAAGCTTTCTTT. Translation: CAINQGGETEAFF. V is TRBV10-3 and J is TRBJ1-1; D may be TRBD1 (5 bases). The V end was cut by 7 bases, the J end by 5 bases, with 14 bases between. Germline V gives CDR1 ENHRY, CDR2 SYGVKD. The CDR3 sequence is 13 residues long.

The J gene is TRBJ2-7, the V gene TRBV5-1; weak D call: TRBD1 (6 bases). V lost 0 bases, J lost 7 bases, and 11 bases lay in between. Looked up from germline, CDR1 is SGHRS and CDR2 is YFSETQ. The CDR3 is made up of 13 amino acids. The CDR3 region is CASSLEKGGEQYF. The CDR3 region has the DNA TGCGCCAGCAGCTTGGAGAAAGGGGGTGAGCAGTACTTC.

The V and J genes are TRBV29-1 and TRBJ1-1, with a tentative D call TRBD1 (6 bases). Germline loops: CDR1 SQVTM, CDR2 ANQGSEA. V gave up 2 bases and J gave up 1 base, with 11 bases separating them. The CDR3 totals 14 residues. DNA of the CDR3: TGCAGCGTTGAAAGTGGGGGCCGGAACACTGAAGCTTTCTTT. It translates to CSVESGGRNTEAFF.

This chain connects TRBV5-1 to TRBJ2-3, with 7 bases lining up with TRBD2. V lost 0 bases to trimming and J lost 4 bases; unmatched junction nucleotides: 5. CDR3 length equals 15 residues. The germline V gene encodes CDR1 SGHRS and CDR2 YFSETQ. CDR3 residues: CASSLGAGVPDTQYF. The CDR3 region has the DNA TGCGCCAGCAGCTTGGGCGCGGGAGTGCCAGATACGCAGTATTTT.

J is TRBJ2-7 and V is TRBV19; D is perhaps TRBD1 (6 bases). V lost 2 bases and J lost 3, with 17 bases in between. Germline V gene sequence: CDR1 LNHDA, CDR2 SQIVND (reference sequence). This CDR3 contains 16 residues. CDR3 nucleotide sequence: TGTGCCAGTAGTATACACCGGAGACAGGACCTCTACGAGCAGTACTTC. This sequence encodes CASSIHRRQDLYEQYF.

This clone was seen a few times. The chain's CDR3 is CASSQELRRNTEAFF. In DNA, the CDR3 is TGCGCCAGCAGCCAAGAGTTGAGGCGGAACACTGAAGCTTTCTTT. The rearrangement uses TRBV4-1 and TRBJ1-1; D not certain. V was clipped by 0 bases and J by 1 base, with 9 bases between them. CDR3 length: 15 residues. Germline CDR1 is MGHRA and CDR2 is YSYEKL.

The V and J genes are TRBV10-2 and TRBJ1-1, with D possibly TRBD1 on 5 matching bases. The CDR3 length is 13 residues. Germline CDR1 is WSHSY and CDR2 is SAAADI. V was pared by 3 bases and J by 1 base, with 6 bases between. The CDR3 spells CASSEQANTEAFF. The CDR3 bases are TGCGCCAGCAGTGAACAGGCGAACACTGAAGCTTTCTTT.

This clone was seen only once. The genes are TRBV11-1 and TRBJ1-6, with TRBD1 identical over 9 bases. The germline gives CDR1 SGHAT, CDR2 FQDESV (reference sequence). Germline trimming cut 3 bases from V and 6 bases from J; bases unmatched to any gene: 0. The CDR3 has 14 amino acids. The CDR3 nucleotides are TGTGCCAGCAGCTTGGGACAGGGTAATTCACCCCTCCACTTT. Its translation is CASSLGQGNSPLHF.

The chain links TRBV15 to TRBJ1-5; TRBD1 might be the D (6 bases). The germline gives CDR1 LNHNV, CDR2 YYDKDF (reference sequence). CDR3 size: 14 residues. With 5 bases removed from V and 3 bases from J, the gap between germline ends came to 11 bases. This CDR3 reads CATSEGQSNQPQHF. CDR3 bases: TGTGCCACCAGCGAAGGACAGTCCAATCAGCCCCAGCATTTT.

The chain links TRBV7-2 to TRBJ2-1; tentatively, D is TRBD2 (6 bases). CDR3 length: 18 residues. Germline V lookup: CDR1 SGHTA, CDR2 FQGNSA. Trimming stripped 1 base from V and 7 bases from J, with 23 bases between. CDR3 nucleotide sequence: TGTGCCAGCAGCTTAGTCCTAGGCGGGAAGGACTACAAGAATGAGCAGTTCTTC. Encoded protein: CASSLVLGGKDYKNEQFF.

The chain links TRBV7-9 to TRBJ2-7, with 7 bases fitting TRBD1. CDR1 and CDR2 from the germline V gene are SEHNR and FQNEAQ (reference sequence). CDR3 length: 14 amino acids. V lost 9 bases and J lost 1; bases outside the gene matches: 9. The CDR3 protein is CASTPGQSSYEQYF. CDR3 nucleotide sequence: TGTGCCAGTACACCGGGACAGAGTTCCTACGAGCAGTACTTC.

CDR3 loop: CAISEVGGNSYEQYF. The CDR3 DNA reads TGTGCCATCAGTGAAGTTGGGGGGAACTCCTACGAGCAGTACTTC. The rearrangement links TRBV10-3 to TRBJ2-5, with TRBD2 as a possible D gene (6 bases). The DNA end favors TRBJ2-7, so the J call may be wrong. The CDR3 has 15 residues. In germline, CDR1 is ENHRY, CDR2 SYGVKD.

This clone was observed a few times. The chain couples TRBV7-6 to TRBJ2-7; TRBD2 matches at 7 bases. This CDR3 has 13 residues. Germline values: CDR1 SGHVS, CDR2 FNYEAQ. The V segment lost 3 bases and the J segment 5 bases; nucleotides outside the gene matches: 4. The CDR3 DNA reads TGTGCCAGCAGCTTTGGGCGGGAGAACGAGCAGTACTTC. This gives the protein CASSFGRENEQYF.

This chain connects TRBV30 to TRBJ1-5, with D hard to call. V lost 1 base and J 0 bases, leaving 7 bases between the germline ends. Per germline, CDR1 GTSNPN and CDR2 SVGIG (reference sequence). The length of the CDR3 is 14 residues. The CDR3 sequence is CAWSAGGSNQPQHF. The CDR3 nucleotides are TGTGCCTGGAGTGCCGGAGGTAGCAATCAGCCCCAGCATTTT.

V and J are TRBV2 and TRBJ1-3, with a weak D call TRBD1 (6 bases). The germline V and J ends were trimmed by 5 bases and 4 bases, with 15 bases remaining between them. The germline V gene encodes CDR1 SNHLY and CDR2 FYNNEI. The CDR3 covers 15 residues. The CDR3 here is CASSSRDKEGNTIYF. The CDR3 DNA follows: TGTGCCAGCAGTAGCCGGGACAAAGAGGGAAACACCATATATTTT.

The table lists this clone with a few counts. The CDR3 here is CAISELGPEQYF. The CDR3 bases are TGTGCCATCAGTGAGTTGGGGCCCGAGCAGTACTTC. V and J are TRBV10-3 and TRBJ2-7; D may be TRBD1 (5 bases). The V gene's germline CDR1 is ENHRY and CDR2 SYGVKD. This CDR3 is 12 amino acids long. Trimming stripped 1 base from V and 6 bases from J, with 7 bases between.